This T cell receptor beta chain was sequenced during a study of T cell responses to AZD1222 COVID-19 vaccine. Study-wide results and limits: Clonal diversity may have been underestimated, and the donors were mostly white British, with more females than males.

As for this clone: The antigen is undetermined.

J gave up 9 bases and V 0 bases, and 8 bases lay outside the gene matches. Germline V gene lookup returns CDR1 SGHRS and CDR2 YFSETQ. The CDR3 consists of 14 residues. Libraries were prepared by immunoSEQ multiplex PCR; TCRdb keeps only in-frame clonotypes and omits some of them. The table lists about 100,000 clones, around nine tenths of them singletons, with less than 20% in the top ten. The receptor was isolated from an adult in good health. The sample here was peripheral blood, taken on day 0 of AZD1222 vaccination. The gene calls are TRBV5-1 and TRBJ1-2; 7 bases are shared with TRBD1. The CDR3 loop reads CASSLEATGNSYTF. CDR3 in DNA: TGCGCCAGCAGCTTGGAGGCGACAGGGAATAGCTACACCTTC. Using reference TRBV5-1 and TRBJ1-2 for the parts outside the CDR3, the full variable domain is KAGVTQTPRYLIKTRGQQVTLSCSPISGHRSVSWYQQTPGQGLQFLFEYFSETQRNKGNFPGRFSGRQFSNSRSEMNVSTLELGDSALYLCASSLEATGNSYTFGSGTRLTVV.